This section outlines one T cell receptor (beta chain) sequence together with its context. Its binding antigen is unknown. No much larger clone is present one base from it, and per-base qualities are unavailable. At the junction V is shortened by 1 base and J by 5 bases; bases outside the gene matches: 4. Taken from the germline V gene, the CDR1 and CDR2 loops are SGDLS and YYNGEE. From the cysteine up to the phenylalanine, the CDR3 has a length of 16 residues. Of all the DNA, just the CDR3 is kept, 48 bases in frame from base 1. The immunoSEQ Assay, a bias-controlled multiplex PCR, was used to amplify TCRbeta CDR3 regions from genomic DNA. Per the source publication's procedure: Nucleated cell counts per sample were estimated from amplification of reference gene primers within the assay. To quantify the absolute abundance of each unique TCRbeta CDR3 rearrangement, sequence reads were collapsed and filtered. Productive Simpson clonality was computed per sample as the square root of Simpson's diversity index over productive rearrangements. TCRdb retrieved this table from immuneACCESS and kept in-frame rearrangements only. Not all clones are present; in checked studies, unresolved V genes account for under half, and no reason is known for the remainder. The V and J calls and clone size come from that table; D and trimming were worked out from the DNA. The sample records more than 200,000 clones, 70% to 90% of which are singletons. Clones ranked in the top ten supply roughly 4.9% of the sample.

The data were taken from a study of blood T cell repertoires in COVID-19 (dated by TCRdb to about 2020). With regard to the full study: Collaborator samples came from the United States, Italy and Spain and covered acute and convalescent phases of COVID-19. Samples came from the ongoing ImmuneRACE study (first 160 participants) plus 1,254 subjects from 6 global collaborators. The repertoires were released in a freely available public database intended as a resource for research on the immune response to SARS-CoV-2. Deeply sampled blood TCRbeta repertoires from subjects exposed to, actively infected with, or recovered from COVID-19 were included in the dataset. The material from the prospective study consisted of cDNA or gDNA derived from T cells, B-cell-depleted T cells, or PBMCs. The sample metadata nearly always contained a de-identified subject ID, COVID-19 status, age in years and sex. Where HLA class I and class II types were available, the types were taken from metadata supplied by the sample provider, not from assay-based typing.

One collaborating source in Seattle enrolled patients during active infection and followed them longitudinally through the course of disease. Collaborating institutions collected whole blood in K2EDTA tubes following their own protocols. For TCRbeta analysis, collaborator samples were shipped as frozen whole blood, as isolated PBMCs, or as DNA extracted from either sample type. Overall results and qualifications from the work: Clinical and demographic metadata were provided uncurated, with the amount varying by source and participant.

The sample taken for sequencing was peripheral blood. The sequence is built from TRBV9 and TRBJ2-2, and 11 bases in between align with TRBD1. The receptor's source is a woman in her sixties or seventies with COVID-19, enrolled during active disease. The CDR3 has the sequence CASSVRDRGRTGELFF. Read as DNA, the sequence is TGTGCCAGCAGCGTAAGGGACAGGGGGAGGACCGGGGAGCTGTTTTTT.